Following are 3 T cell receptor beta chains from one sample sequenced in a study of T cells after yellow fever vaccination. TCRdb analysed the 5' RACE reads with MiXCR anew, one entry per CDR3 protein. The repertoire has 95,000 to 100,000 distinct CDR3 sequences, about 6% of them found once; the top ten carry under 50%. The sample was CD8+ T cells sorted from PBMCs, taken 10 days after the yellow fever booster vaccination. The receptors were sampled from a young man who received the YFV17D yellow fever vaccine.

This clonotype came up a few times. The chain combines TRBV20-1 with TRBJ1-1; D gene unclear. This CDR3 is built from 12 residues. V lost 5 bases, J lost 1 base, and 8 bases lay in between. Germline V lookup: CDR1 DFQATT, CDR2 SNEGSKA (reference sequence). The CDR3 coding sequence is TGCAGTGCTTTGGGAGGGAACACTGAAGCTTTCTTT. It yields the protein CSALGGNTEAFF.

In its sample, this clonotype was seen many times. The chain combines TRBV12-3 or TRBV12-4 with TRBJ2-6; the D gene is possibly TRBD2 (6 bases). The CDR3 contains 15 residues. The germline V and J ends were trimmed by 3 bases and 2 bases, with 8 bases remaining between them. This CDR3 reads CASSFGGPGANVLTF. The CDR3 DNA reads TGTGCCAGCAGTTTCGGGGGTCCTGGGGCCAACGTCCTGACTTTC.

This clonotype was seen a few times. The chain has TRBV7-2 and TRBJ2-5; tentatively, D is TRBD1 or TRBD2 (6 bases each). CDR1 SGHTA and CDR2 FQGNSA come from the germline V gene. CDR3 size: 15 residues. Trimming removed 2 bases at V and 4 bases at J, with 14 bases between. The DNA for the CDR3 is TGTGCCAGCAGCTTATCCCAGGGGCGGGGAGAGACCCAGTACTTC. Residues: CASSLSQGRGETQYF.